This T cell receptor beta chain emerged from a study of shared T cell receptors in the human thymus. V lost 5 bases to trimming and J lost 12 bases, with 13 bases between them. Germline CDR1 is MDHEN and CDR2 is SYDVKM. This CDR3 spans 12 amino acids. Only in-frame clones appear in the TCRdb table, and some are missing; sequencing was by immunoSEQ multiplex PCR. The table shows 500,000 to 750,000 clones, with around 87% occurring only once. These sequences were also reported in another study, on human thymus T cells. As that report states: Gene usage (both V and J) appeared biased in thymic and blood repertoires. In unrelated individuals, thymic repertoires overlapped highly, according to related research.

The chain links TRBV28 to TRBJ1-4; D is possibly TRBD1 (5 bases). The origin of this receptor is a boy under two years old with a congenital heart defect. The sequenced material came from thymocytes. The CDR3 coding sequence is TGTGCCAGCAGTGCCAGGGTAGGCGAACTGTTTTTT. Its protein product is CASSARVGELFF.